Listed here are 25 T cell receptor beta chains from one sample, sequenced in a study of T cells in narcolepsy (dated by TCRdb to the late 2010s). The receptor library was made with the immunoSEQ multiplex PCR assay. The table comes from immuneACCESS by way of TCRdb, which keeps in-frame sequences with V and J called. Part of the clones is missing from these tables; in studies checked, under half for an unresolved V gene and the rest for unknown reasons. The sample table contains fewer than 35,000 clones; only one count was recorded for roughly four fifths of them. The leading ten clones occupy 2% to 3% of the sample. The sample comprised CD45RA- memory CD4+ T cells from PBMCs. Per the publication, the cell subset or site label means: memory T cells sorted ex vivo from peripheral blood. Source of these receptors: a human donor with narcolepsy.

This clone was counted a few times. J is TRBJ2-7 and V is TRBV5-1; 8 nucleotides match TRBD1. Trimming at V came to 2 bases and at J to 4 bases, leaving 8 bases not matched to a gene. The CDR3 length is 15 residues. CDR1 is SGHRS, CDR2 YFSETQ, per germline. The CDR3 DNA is TGCGCCAGCAGCTTAGACGGGACAGGTGCGTACGAGCAGTACTTC. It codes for CASSLDGTGAYEQYF. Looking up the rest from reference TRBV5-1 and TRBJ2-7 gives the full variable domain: KAGVTQTPRYLIKTRGQQVTLSCSPISGHRSVSWYQQTPGQGLQFLFEYFSETQRNKGNFPGRFSGRQFSNSRSEMNVSTLELGDSALYLCASSLDGTGAYEQYFGPGTRLTVT.

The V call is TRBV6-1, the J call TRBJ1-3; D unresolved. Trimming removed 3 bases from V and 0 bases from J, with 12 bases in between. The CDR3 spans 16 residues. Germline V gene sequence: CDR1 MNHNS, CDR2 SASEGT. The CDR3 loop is CASSEVQPSSGNTIYF. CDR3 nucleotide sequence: TGTGCCAGCAGTGAGGTGCAGCCCAGCTCTGGAAACACCATATATTTT.

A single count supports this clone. CDR3 protein: CASSLGNWGSGSYEQYF. The CDR3 nucleotides read TGTGCCAGCAGTTTAGGGAACTGGGGGAGTGGATCCTACGAGCAGTACTTC. The chain carries TRBV27 and TRBJ2-7; D may match TRBD1 or TRBD2 (5 bases each). In germline, CDR1 is MNHEY, CDR2 SMNVEV (reference sequence). The CDR3 is made up of 17 amino acids. V shed 2 bases and J shed 1 base, with 18 bases lying between them.

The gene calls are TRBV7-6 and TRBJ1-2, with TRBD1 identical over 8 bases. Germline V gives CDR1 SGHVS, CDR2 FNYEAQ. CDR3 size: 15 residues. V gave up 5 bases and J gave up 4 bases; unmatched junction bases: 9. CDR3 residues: CASSRSTGATYGYTF. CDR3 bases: TGTGCCAGCAGCCGCTCGACAGGGGCAACCTATGGCTACACCTTC.

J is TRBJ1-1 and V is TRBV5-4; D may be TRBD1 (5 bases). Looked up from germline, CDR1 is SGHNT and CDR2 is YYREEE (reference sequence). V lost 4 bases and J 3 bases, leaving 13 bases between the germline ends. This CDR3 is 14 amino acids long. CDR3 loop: CASSLGGWDTEAFF. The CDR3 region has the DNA TGTGCCAGCAGCCTCGGGGGGTGGGACACTGAAGCTTTCTTT. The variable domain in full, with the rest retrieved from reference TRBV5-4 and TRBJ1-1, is ETGVTQSPTHLIKTRGQQVTLRCSSQSGHNTVSWYQQALGQGPQFIFQYYREEENGRGNFPPRFSGLQFPNYSSELNVNALELDDSALYLCASSLGGWDTEAFFGQGTRLTVV.

In nucleotides, the CDR3 is TGTGCCAGTAGACAAGCCTTGACAGGGATTAGCAATCAGCCCCAGCATTTT. Its protein product is CASRQALTGISNQPQHF. V and J are TRBV19 and TRBJ1-5, with 7 bases lining up with TRBD1. The V gene end was trimmed by 6 bases and the J gene end by 0 bases; junction bases not matched to a gene: 11. The CDR3 contains 17 residues. The V gene's germline CDR1 is LNHDA and CDR2 SQIVND (reference sequence). The variable domain in full, with the rest retrieved from reference TRBV19 and TRBJ1-5, is DGGITQSPKYLFRKEGQNVTLSCEQNLNHDAMYWYRQDPGQGLRLIYYSQIVNDFQKGDIAEGYSVSREKKESFPLTVTSAQKNPTAFYLCASRQALTGISNQPQHFGDGTRLSIL.

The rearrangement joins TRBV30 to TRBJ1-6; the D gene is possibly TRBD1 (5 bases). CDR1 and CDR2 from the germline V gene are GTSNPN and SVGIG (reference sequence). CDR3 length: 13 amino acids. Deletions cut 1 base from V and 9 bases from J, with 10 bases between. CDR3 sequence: CAWSGQGISPLHF. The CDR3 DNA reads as TGTGCCTGGAGTGGCCAGGGAATTTCACCCCTCCACTTT.

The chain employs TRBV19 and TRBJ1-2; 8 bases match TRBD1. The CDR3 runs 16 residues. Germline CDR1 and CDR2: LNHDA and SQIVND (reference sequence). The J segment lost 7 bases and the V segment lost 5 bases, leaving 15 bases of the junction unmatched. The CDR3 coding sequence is TGTGCCAGTAGTGCGGGGACAGGTCGTGGGGGAATTGGCTACACCTTC. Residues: CASSAGTGRGGIGYTF.

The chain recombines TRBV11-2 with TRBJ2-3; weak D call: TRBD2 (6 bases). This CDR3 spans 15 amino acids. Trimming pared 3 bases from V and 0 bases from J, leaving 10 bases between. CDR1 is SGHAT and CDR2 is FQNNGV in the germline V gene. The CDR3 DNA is TGTGCCAGCAGCTTGAGGGGACTCAGCACAGATACGCAGTATTTT. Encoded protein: CASSLRGLSTDTQYF. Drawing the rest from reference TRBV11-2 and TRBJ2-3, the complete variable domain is EAGVAQSPRYKIIEKRQSVAFWCNPISGHATLYWYQQILGQGPKLLIQFQNNGVVDDSQLPKDRFSAERLKGVDSTLKIQPAKLEDSAVYLCASSLRGLSTDTQYFGPGTRLTVL.

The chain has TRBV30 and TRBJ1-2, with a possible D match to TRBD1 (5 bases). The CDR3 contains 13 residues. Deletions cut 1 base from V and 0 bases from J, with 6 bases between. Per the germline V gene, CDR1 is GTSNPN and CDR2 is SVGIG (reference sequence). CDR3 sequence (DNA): TGTGCCTGGAGTGAGGACACTAACTATGGCTACACCTTC. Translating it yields CAWSEDTNYGYTF.

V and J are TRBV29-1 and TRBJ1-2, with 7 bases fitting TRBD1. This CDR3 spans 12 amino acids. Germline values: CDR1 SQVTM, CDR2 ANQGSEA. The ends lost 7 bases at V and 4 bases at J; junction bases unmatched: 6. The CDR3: CSARQGSYGYTF. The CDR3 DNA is TGCAGCGCCAGACAGGGAAGCTATGGCTACACCTTC. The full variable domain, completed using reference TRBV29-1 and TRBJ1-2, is SAVISQKPSRDICQRGTSLTIQCQVDSQVTMMFWYRQQPGQSLTLIATANQGSEATYESGFVIDKFPISRPNLTFSTLTVSNMSPEDSSIYLCSARQGSYGYTFGSGTRLTVV.

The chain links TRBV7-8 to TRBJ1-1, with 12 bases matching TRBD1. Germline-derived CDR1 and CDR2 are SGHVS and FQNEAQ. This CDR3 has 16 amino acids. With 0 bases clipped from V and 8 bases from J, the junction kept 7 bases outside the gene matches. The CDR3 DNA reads TGTGCCAGCAGCTTAGCTCCGGGACAGGGGGCGAAGGAAGCTTTCTTT. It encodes CASSLAPGQGAKEAFF.

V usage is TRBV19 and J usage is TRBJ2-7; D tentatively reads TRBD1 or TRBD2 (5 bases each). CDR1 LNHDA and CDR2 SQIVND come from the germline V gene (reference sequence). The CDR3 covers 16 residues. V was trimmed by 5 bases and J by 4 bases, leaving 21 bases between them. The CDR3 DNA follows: TGTGCCAGTAGTTTGGGACGGCGGACCACGTTATACGAGCAGTACTTC. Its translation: CASSLGRRTTLYEQYF.

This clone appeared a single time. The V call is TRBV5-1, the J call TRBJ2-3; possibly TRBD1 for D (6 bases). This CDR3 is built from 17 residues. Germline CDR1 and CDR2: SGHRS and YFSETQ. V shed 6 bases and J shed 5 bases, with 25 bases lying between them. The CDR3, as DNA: TGCGCCAGCAACCCAACAGGGTCGGGAAACGGGATAGATACGCAGTATTTT. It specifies CASNPTGSGNGIDTQYF.

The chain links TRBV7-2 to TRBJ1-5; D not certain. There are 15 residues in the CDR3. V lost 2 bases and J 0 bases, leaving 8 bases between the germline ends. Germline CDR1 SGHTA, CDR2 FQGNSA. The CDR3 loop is CASSLWTDSNQPQHF. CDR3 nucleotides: TGTGCCAGCAGCTTATGGACGGATAGCAATCAGCCCCAGCATTTT.

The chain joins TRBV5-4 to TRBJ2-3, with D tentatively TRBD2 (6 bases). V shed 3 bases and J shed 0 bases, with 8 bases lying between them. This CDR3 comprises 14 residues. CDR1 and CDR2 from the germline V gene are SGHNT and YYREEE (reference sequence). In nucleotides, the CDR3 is TGTGCCAGCAGCTGGGGGACTAGCACAGATACGCAGTATTTT. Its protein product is CASSWGTSTDTQYF.

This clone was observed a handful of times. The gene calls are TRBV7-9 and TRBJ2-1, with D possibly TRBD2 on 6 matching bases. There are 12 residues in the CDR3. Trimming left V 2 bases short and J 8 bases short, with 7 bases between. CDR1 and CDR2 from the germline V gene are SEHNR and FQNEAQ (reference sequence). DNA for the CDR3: TGTGCCAGCAGCTTATCGGGGGATGAGCAGTTCTTC. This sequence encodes CASSLSGDEQFF.

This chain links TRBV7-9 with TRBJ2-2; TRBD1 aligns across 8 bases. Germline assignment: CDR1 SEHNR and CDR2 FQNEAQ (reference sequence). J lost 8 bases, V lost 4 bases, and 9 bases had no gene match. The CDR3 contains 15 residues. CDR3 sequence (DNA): TGTGCCAGCAGCTCCCGGACAGGGCTCGAAGGGGAGCTGTTTTTT. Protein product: CASSSRTGLEGELFF.

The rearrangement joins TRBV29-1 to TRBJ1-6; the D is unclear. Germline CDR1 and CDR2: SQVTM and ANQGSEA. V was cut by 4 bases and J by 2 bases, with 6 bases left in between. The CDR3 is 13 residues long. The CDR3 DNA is TGCAGCGTTGCGGCGGCCTATAATTCACCCCTCCACTTT. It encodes CSVAAAYNSPLHF.

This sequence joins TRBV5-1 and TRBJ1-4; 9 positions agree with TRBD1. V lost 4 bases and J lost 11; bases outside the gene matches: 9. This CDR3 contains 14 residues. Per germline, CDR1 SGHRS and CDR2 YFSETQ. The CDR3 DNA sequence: TGCGCCAGCAGCCTGGGACAGGGAATGCATAAACTGTTTTTT. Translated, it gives CASSLGQGMHKLFF.

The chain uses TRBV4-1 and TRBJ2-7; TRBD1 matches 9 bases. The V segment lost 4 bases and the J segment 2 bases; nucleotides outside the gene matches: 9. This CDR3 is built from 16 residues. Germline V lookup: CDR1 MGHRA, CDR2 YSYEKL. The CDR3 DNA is TGCGCCAGCAGCCGTTACGGACAGGGGAAAGCCTACGAGCAGTACTTC. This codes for CASSRYGQGKAYEQYF.

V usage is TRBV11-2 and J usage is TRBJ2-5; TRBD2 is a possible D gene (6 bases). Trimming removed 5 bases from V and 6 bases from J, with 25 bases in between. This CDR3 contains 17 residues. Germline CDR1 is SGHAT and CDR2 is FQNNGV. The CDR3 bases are TGTGCCAGCAGCACTCCCGGATGGCTAGCGTCGAGAAAGACCCAGTACTTC. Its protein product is CASSTPGWLASRKTQYF.

CDR3 in DNA: TGTGCCAGCAGCCAGGATGCCGGGGGGGGGCCCAGAGAGACCCAGTACTTC. Encoded protein: CASSQDAGGGPRETQYF. V usage is TRBV14 and J usage is TRBJ2-5; TRBD2 agrees at 8 bases. CDR3 length: 17 amino acids. The junction had 13 bases not matched to a gene; V was cut back by 3 bases and J by 4 bases. Germline loops: CDR1 SGHDN, CDR2 FVKESK.

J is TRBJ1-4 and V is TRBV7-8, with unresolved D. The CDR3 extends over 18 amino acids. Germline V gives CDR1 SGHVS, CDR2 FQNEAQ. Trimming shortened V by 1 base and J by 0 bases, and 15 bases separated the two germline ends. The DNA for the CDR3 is TGTGCCAGCAGCTTAGTTCCACACAATATTGCAACTAATGAAAAACTGTTTTTT. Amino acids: CASSLVPHNIATNEKLFF.

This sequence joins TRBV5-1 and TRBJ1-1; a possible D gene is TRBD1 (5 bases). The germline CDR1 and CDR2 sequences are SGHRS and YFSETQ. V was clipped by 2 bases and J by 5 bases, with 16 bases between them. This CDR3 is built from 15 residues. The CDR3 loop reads CASSLGAQAGTEAFF. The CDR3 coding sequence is TGCGCCAGCAGCTTAGGGGCTCAGGCCGGAACTGAAGCTTTCTTT.